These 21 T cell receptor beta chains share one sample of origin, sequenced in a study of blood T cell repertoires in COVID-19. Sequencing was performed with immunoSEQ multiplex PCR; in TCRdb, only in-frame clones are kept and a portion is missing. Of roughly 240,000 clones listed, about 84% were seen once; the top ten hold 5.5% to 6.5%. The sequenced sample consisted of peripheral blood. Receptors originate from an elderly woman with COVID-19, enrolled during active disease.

CDR3 coding DNA: TGTGCCATCTCTCACAGAACTAATGAAAAACTGTTTTTT. Translating it yields CAISHRTNEKLFF. The chain joins TRBV10-3 to TRBJ1-4; the D is unclear. CDR1 ENHRY and CDR2 SYGVKD come from the germline V gene. V lost 8 bases to trimming and J lost 1 base, with 8 bases between them. The CDR3 spans 13 residues.

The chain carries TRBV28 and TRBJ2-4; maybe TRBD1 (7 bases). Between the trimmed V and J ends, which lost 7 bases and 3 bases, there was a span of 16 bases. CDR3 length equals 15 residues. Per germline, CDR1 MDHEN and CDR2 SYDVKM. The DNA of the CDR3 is TGTGCCAGCAAACGGCGGGACAGAGACAAAAACATTCAGTACTTC. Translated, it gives CASKRRDRDKNIQYF. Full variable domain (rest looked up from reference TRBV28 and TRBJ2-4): DVKVTQSSRYLVKRTGEKVFLECVQDMDHENMFWYRQDPGLGLRLIYFSYDVKMKEKGDIPEGYSVSREKKERFSLILESASTNQTSMYLCASKRRDRDKNIQYFGAGTRLSVL.

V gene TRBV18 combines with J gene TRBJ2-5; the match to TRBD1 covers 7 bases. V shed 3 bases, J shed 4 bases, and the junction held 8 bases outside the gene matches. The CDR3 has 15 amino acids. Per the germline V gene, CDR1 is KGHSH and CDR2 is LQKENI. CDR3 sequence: CASSPSIYRGETQYF. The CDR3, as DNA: TGTGCCAGCTCACCGTCGATTTACAGGGGAGAGACCCAGTACTTC.

The CDR3 nucleotides are TGTGCCAGCAGCTTGGTTAGCGGGGGTCATTTTAAAGAGACCCAGTACTTC. Amino acids: CASSLVSGGHFKETQYF. The chain is built from TRBV11-2 and TRBJ2-5, with TRBD2 identical over 9 bases. The CDR3 runs to 17 residues. CDR1 and CDR2 from the germline V gene are SGHAT and FQNNGV. With V trimmed by 3 bases and J by 3 bases, 11 bases remained unmatched. The variable domain in full, with the rest retrieved from reference TRBV11-2 and TRBJ2-5, is EAGVAQSPRYKIIEKRQSVAFWCNPISGHATLYWYQQILGQGPKLLIQFQNNGVVDDSQLPKDRFSAERLKGVDSTLKIQPAKLEDSAVYLCASSLVSGGHFKETQYFGPGTRLLVL.

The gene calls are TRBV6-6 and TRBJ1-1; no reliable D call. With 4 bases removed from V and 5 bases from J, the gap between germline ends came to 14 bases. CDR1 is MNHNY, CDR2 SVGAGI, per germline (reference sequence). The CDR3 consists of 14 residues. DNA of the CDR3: TGTGCCAGCAGTTTAACCCTGGAGAGGACTGAAGCTTTCTTT. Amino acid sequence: CASSLTLERTEAFF.

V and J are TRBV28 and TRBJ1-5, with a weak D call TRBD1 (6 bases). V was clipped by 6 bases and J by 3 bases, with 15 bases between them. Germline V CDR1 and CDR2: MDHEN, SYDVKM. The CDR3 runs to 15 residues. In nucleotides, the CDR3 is TGTGCCAGCAGCGCGCGCCAGGGGTTCAATCAGCCCCAGCATTTT. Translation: CASSARQGFNQPQHF.

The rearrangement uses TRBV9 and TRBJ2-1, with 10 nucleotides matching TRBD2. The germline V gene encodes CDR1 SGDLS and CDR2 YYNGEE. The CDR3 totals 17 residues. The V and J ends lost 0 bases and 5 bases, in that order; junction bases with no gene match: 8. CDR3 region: CASSVELSGGANNEQFF. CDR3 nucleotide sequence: TGTGCCAGCAGCGTAGAACTAAGCGGGGGGGCGAACAATGAGCAGTTCTTC.

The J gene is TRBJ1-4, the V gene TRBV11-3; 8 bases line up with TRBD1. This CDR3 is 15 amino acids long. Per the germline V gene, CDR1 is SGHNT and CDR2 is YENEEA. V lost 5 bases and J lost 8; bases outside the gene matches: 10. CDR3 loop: CASSPRQGMEEKLFF. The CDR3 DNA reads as TGTGCCAGCAGCCCTAGACAGGGGATGGAGGAAAAACTGTTTTTT.

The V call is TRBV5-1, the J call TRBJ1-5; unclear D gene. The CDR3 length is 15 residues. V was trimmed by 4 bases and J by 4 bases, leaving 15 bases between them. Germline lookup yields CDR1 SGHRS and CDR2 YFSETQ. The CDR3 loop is CASSPWGGINQPQHF. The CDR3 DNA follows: TGCGCCAGCAGCCCGTGGGGAGGGATTAATCAGCCCCAGCATTTT.

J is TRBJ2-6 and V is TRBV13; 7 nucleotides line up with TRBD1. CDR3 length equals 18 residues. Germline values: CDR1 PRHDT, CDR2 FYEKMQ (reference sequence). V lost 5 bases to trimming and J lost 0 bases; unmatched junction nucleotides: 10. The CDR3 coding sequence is TGTGCCAGCAGCCTGGGACAGACCACGCTCTCTGGGGCCAACGTCCTGACTTTC. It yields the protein CASSLGQTTLSGANVLTF. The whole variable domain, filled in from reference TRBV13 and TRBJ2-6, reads AAGVIQSPRHLIKEKRETATLKCYPIPRHDTVYWYQQGPGQDPQFLISFYEKMQSDKGSIPDRFSAQQFSDYHSELNMSSLELGDSALYFCASSLGQTTLSGANVLTFGAGSRLTVL.

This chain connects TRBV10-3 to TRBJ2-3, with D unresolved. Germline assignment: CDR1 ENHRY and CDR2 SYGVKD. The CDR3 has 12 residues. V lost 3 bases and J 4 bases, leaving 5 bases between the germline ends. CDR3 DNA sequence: TGTGCCATCAGTGATATTTCAGATACGCAGTATTTT. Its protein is CAISDISDTQYF.

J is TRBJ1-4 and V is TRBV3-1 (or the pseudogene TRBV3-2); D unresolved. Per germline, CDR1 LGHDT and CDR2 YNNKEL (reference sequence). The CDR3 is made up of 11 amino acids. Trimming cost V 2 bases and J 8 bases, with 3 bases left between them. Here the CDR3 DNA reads TGTGCCAGCAGCCAACTAGAAAAACTGTTTTTT. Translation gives CASSQLEKLFF.

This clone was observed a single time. The CDR3 region has the DNA TGTGCCAGCTCACCACGGGACAGTCAAAATCAGCCCCAGCATTTT. This translates into CASSPRDSQNQPQHF. The chain combines TRBV18 with TRBJ1-5; 7 bases fit TRBD1. CDR1 and CDR2 (germline): KGHSH, LQKENI. The ends lost 1 base at V and 4 bases at J; junction bases unmatched: 4. This CDR3 contains 15 residues.

This CDR3 is CASSFPLGGTEAFF. The DNA of the CDR3 is TGTGCCAGCAGTTTCCCACTGGGAGGGACTGAAGCTTTCTTT. The chain carries TRBV28 and TRBJ1-1; unclear D gene. The V and J ends lost 3 bases and 5 bases respectively, with 13 bases between them. CDR3 length equals 14 residues. In germline, CDR1 is MDHEN, CDR2 SYDVKM.

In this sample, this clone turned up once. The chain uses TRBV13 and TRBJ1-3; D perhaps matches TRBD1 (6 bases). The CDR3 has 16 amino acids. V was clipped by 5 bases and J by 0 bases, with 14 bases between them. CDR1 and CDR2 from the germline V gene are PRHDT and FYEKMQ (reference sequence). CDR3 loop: CASSLLGQTSGNTIYF. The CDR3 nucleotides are TGTGCCAGCAGCCTTCTAGGACAGACCTCTGGAAACACCATATATTTT.

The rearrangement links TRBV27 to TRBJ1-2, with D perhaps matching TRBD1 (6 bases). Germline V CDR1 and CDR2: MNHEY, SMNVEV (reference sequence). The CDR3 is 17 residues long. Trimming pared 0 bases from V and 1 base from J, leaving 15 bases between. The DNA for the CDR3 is TGTGCCAGCAGTTTATCGTCCGGACAGCGCATTAACTATGGCTACACCTTC. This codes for CASSLSSGQRINYGYTF.

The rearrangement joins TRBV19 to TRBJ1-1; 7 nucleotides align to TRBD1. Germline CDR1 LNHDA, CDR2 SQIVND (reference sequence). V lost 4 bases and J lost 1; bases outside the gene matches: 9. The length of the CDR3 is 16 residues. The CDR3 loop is CASSTPRTGANTEAFF. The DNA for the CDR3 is TGTGCCAGTAGTACCCCCAGGACAGGAGCGAACACTGAAGCTTTCTTT.

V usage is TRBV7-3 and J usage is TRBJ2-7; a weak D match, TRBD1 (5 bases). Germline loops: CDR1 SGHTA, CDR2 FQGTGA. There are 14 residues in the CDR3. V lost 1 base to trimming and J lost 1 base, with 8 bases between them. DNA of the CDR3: TGTGCCAGCAGCTTAAGTCCAGGGTCCTACGAGCAGTACTTC. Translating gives CASSLSPGSYEQYF.

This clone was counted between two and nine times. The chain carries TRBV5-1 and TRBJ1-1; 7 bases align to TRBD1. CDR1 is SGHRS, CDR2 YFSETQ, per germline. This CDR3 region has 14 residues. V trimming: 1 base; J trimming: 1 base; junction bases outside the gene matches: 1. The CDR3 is CASSLTGENTEAFF. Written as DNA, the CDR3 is TGCGCCAGCAGCTTGACAGGGGAGAACACTGAAGCTTTCTTT.

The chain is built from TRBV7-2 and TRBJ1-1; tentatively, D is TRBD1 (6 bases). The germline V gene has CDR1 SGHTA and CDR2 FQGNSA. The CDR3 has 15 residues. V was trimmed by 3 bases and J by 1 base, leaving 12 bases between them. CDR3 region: CASSLLGAGNTEAFF. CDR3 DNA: TGTGCCAGCAGCTTGTTGGGGGCAGGGAACACTGAAGCTTTCTTT.

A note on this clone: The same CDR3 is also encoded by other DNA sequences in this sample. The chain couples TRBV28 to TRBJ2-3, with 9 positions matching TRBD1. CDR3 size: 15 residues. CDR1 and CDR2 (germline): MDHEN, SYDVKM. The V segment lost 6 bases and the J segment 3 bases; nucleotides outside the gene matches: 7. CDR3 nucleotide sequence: TGTGCCAGCAGCACCCGGGACAGGGAGACAGATACGCAGTATTTT. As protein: CASSTRDRETDTQYF. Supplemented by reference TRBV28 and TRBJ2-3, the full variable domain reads DVKVTQSSRYLVKRTGEKVFLECVQDMDHENMFWYRQDPGLGLRLIYFSYDVKMKEKGDIPEGYSVSREKKERFSLILESASTNQTSMYLCASSTRDRETDTQYFGPGTRLTVL.